Listed here are 20 T cell receptor beta chains from one sample, sequenced in a study of cytomegalovirus exposure and HLA in healthy donors (dated by TCRdb to about 2017). The library was prepared using the immunoSEQ multiplex PCR assay. For the multiplex PCR, a mixture combining 60 forward primers for TCR Vbeta segments and 13 reverse primers for TCR Jbeta segments was used. The source is immuneACCESS, and TCRdb retained only in-frame sequences with V and J called. Part of the clones is not carried over; for the studies checked, unresolved V genes explain less than half of this, and the remainder is unexplained. The sample table lists roughly 99,000 clones, around 80% of them with a count of one. Approximately 15% of the sample belongs to the ten largest clones. Material: PBMCs. These TCRs come from a man between 60 and 75 years old in good health and CMV-seropositive.

Concerning this clone itself: Mismatch with germline at one junction end may stem from a read error. This sequence joins TRBV28 and TRBJ1-2; D gene uncertain. The CDR3 spans 12 residues. Germline V gives CDR1 MDHEN, CDR2 SYDVKM. This chain's CDR3 is CASSLWEAGSAF. For the CDR3, the DNA is TGTGCCAGCAGTTTATGGGAGGCAGGCAGCGCCTTC.

The chain recombines TRBV27 with TRBJ2-3; the D is unclear. The germline CDR1 and CDR2 sequences are MNHEY and SMNVEV (reference sequence). The CDR3 is 13 residues long. The V end was cut by 3 bases, the J end by 1 base, with 5 bases between. Here the CDR3 reads CASSFQGTDTQYF. In DNA, the CDR3 is TGTGCCAGCAGTTTTCAGGGCACAGATACGCAGTATTTT.

This clone has a handful of counts. This chain links TRBV9 with TRBJ2-1; 9 bases are a match to TRBD1. The length of the CDR3 is 14 residues. The V gene end was trimmed by 7 bases and the J gene end by 6 bases; junction bases not matched to a gene: 8. CDR1 is SGDLS, CDR2 YYNGEE, per germline. DNA for the CDR3: TGTGCCAGCGGGAAGGGACAGGGATTCAATGAGCAGTTCTTC. Protein product: CASGKGQGFNEQFF.

The gene calls are TRBV30 and TRBJ2-3; TRBD2 matches 8 bases. After removal of 0 bases from V and 2 bases from J, the junction contained 4 bases not matched to a gene. CDR3 length: 15 amino acids. Per germline, CDR1 GTSNPN and CDR2 SVGIG (reference sequence). The CDR3 DNA reads TGTGCCTGGAGTGTATTAGCGGGGAACACAGATACGCAGTATTTT. It is translated as CAWSVLAGNTDTQYF.

The rearrangement links TRBV5-8 to TRBJ2-2; D call uncertain. Germline lookup yields CDR1 SGHTS and CDR2 YDEGEE. The V gene lost 10 bases and the J gene lost 1 base, with 14 bases spanning the gap. The CDR3 has 14 amino acids. The CDR3, as DNA: TGTGCCCATGCGCGTCGCGGGAACACCGGGGAGCTGTTTTTT. This gives the protein CAHARRGNTGELFF.

The chain is built from TRBV4-1 and TRBJ2-3; possible D gene TRBD2, 5 bases. This CDR3 contains 14 residues. Germline values: CDR1 MGHRA, CDR2 YSYEKL. V lost 2 bases and J lost 4, with 10 bases in between. The CDR3 nucleotides read TGCGCCAGCAGCCAACCACTAGTCGCAGATACGCAGTATTTT. Translating it yields CASSQPLVADTQYF.

V and J are TRBV27 and TRBJ1-1; TRBD1 is a possible D gene (5 bases). The germline gives CDR1 MNHEY, CDR2 SMNVEV (reference sequence). Trimming cost V 6 bases and J 0 bases, with 20 bases left between them. The CDR3 spans 17 residues. The CDR3 DNA reads TGTGCCAGCAGCTCACGTGGGGCCGCCACTATGAACACTGAAGCTTTCTTT. Its translation is CASSSRGAATMNTEAFF.

This chain uses TRBV6-6 with TRBJ1-1; 8 nucleotides align to TRBD1. CDR1 and CDR2 (germline): MNHNY, SVGAGI (reference sequence). J lost 0 bases, V lost 6 bases, and 9 bases had no gene match. The CDR3 is 16 amino acids. CDR3 sequence reads: CASRDRQGLMNTEAFF. CDR3 DNA sequence: TGTGCCAGCAGGGATAGACAGGGGCTCATGAACACTGAAGCTTTCTTT.

The chain couples TRBV5-1 to TRBJ2-7, with 8 bases aligning to TRBD1. After removal of 0 bases from V and 5 bases from J, the junction contained 4 bases not matched to a gene. The V gene's germline CDR1 is SGHRS and CDR2 YFSETQ. This CDR3 has 14 residues. CDR3 in DNA: TGCGCCAGCAGCTTGGCACGGACAGGGAACGAGCAGTACTTC. It yields the protein CASSLARTGNEQYF.

Regarding this clone: Within the sample, other DNA sequences also encode this same CDR3. This rearrangement joins TRBV15 to TRBJ2-2; D is ambiguous. V lost 0 bases and J 15 bases, leaving 23 bases between the germline ends. Germline-derived CDR1 and CDR2 are LNHNV and YYDKDF (reference sequence). The CDR3 sequence is 16 residues long. CDR3 nucleotides: TGTGCCACCAGCAGAGAGGGCCGAACTGCGAACCGTAAGATGTTTTTT. The encoded protein is CATSREGRTANRKMFF.

The chain uses TRBV19 and TRBJ2-3; unclear D gene. This CDR3 comprises 13 residues. V was trimmed by 7 bases and J by 1 base, leaving 9 bases between them. Germline V gives CDR1 LNHDA, CDR2 SQIVND (reference sequence). CDR3 sequence: CASTFRGTDTQYF. The CDR3 DNA reads TGTGCCAGTACTTTCCGGGGCACAGATACGCAGTATTTT.

The rearrangement joins TRBV5-1 to TRBJ2-5; 7 bases align to TRBD1. From germline, CDR1 is SGHRS and CDR2 YFSETQ. The CDR3 length is 15 residues. V shed 5 bases, J shed 5 bases, and the junction held 12 bases outside the gene matches. In DNA form, the CDR3 reads TGCGCCAGCAGTCTCCAAGGGGGCGCGAGGGAGACCCAGTACTTC. Protein product: CASSLQGGARETQYF.

This sequence joins TRBV12-5 and TRBJ2-3; D gene unclear. CDR3 length equals 12 residues. Germline values: CDR1 LGHNT, CDR2 FRNRAP. Trimming cost V 4 bases and J 5 bases, with 7 bases left between them. CDR3 sequence: CASGSSGDTQYF. The DNA of the CDR3 is TGTGCTAGTGGTTCCTCGGGAGATACGCAGTATTTT.

The genes are TRBV11-2 and TRBJ2-1; 9 nucleotides match TRBD2. With 2 bases clipped from V and 0 bases from J, the junction kept 8 bases outside the gene matches. Germline values: CDR1 SGHAT, CDR2 FQNNGV. This CDR3 is 18 amino acids long. CDR3 residues: CASSLQALRGGSYNEQFF. The CDR3 DNA reads TGTGCCAGCAGCTTACAAGCTTTGCGGGGGGGCTCCTACAATGAGCAGTTCTTC.

The gene calls are TRBV7-9 and TRBJ1-1; D is unclear. V gave up 3 bases and J gave up 5 bases, with 13 bases separating them. The CDR3 runs 14 residues. In germline, CDR1 is SEHNR, CDR2 FQNEAQ (reference sequence). CDR3: CASSFSGGVTEAFF. DNA for the CDR3: TGTGCCAGCAGCTTCTCGGGCGGGGTTACTGAAGCTTTCTTT.

The V gene is TRBV7-9, the J gene TRBJ2-7, with D tentatively TRBD2 (5 bases). V was cut by 3 bases and J by 3 bases, with 21 bases left in between. Germline values: CDR1 SEHNR, CDR2 FQNEAQ (reference sequence). The CDR3 length is 17 residues. CDR3 DNA: TGTGCCAGCAGCTTCGGACTCTCCCTACATCTGGTCTACGAGCAGTACTTC. This codes for CASSFGLSLHLVYEQYF.

The chain has TRBV30 and TRBJ2-5; a possible D gene is TRBD1 (6 bases). The V gene's germline CDR1 is GTSNPN and CDR2 SVGIG (reference sequence). Trimming stripped 2 bases from V and 11 bases from J, with 24 bases between. The CDR3 totals 15 residues. CDR3 region: CAWSRGTPNSREQYF. As DNA, the CDR3 is TGTGCCTGGAGTCGTGGGACACCTAATTCCAGGGAGCAGTACTTC.

This clone has only a few counts. The rearrangement uses TRBV6-1 and TRBJ1-4; a weak D match, TRBD1 (6 bases). The CDR3 extends over 14 amino acids. Trimming pared 4 bases from V and 8 bases from J, leaving 14 bases between. Per the germline V gene, CDR1 is MNHNS and CDR2 is SASEGT. CDR3 loop: CASSVLQGNEKLFF. DNA of the CDR3: TGTGCCAGCAGTGTCCTACAGGGAAACGAAAAACTGTTTTTT.

The chain joins TRBV19 to TRBJ2-7; the D gene is possibly TRBD1 (5 bases). CDR1 and CDR2 from the germline V gene are LNHDA and SQIVND (reference sequence). CDR3 length equals 16 residues. V was clipped by 10 bases and J by 1 base, with 23 bases between them. The CDR3 protein is CATSKGQAFTSYEQYF. In nucleotides, the CDR3 is TGTGCCACCAGTAAGGGGCAGGCGTTTACATCCTACGAGCAGTACTTC.

Of note for this clone: A read error may be the cause here, since a much bigger clone is one base away. This sequence joins TRBV10-3 and TRBJ1-2; 7 nucleotides agree with TRBD1. CDR1 ENHRY and CDR2 SYGVKD come from the germline V gene. V was clipped by 6 bases and J by 2 bases; unmatched bases: 3. The CDR3 sequence is 13 residues long. The CDR3 sequence: CAISPTGNYGYTF. The CDR3 DNA reads as TGTGCCATCAGCCCGACAGGGAACTATGGCTACACCTTC.